The clone carrying this T cell receptor beta chain showed up just a few times. Its cognate antigen is unknown. This entry belongs to a study of cytomegalovirus exposure and HLA in healthy donors. With 60 Vbeta and 13 Jbeta primers, the PCR was carried out. Only in-frame clones appear in the TCRdb table, and some are missing; sequencing was by immunoSEQ multiplex PCR. The sample lists 150,000 to 200,000 clones; roughly 79% were seen once. Study-wide points: As a later analysis showed, a missense DCLRE1C variant was linked to trimming of TCR beta V- and J-genes.

The sample consisted of PBMCs. The TCR originated in a young man in good health and CMV-seronegative.

As DNA, the CDR3 is TGTGCCAGCAGCGTAGCCAGGGTAACAGATACGCAGTATTTT. Protein: CASSVARVTDTQYF. The chain joins TRBV9 to TRBJ2-3, with TRBD1 as a possible D gene (5 bases). Trimming pared 0 bases from V and 3 bases from J, leaving 8 bases between. Germline V CDR1 and CDR2: SGDLS, YYNGEE. The CDR3 is made up of 14 amino acids.